A few counts support the clone carrying this TCR beta chain. Its antigen is undetermined. This specimen comes from a study of TIL therapy for anti-PD-1-resistant metastatic lung cancer. Looking at the study overall: Tumors had a median PD-L1 proportion score of about 6%.

Time point of the sample: pre-treatment sample, taken before nivolumab and TIL therapy. Germline loops: CDR1 MDHEN, CDR2 SYDVKM. J lost 1 base, V lost 6 bases, and 2 bases had no gene match. The CDR3 covers 13 residues. Study-wide findings and caveats: Treatment-naive, never-smoker and oncogene-addicted patients were overrepresented in this highly selected cohort.

The immunoSEQ assay was v3. The table came from immunoSEQ multiplex PCR; TCRdb's copy has only in-frame clones and leaves some out. Seen here are 16,000 or so clones, 70% to 85% observed once, and the top ten hold about 35%. The chain has TRBV28 and TRBJ2-5; 7 nucleotides agree with TRBD1. Source: blood, taken at baseline. This clonotype was sampled from a person aged 25-79 years with non-small cell lung cancer. The CDR3 sequence is CASRDRTQETQYF. CDR3 DNA: TGTGCCAGCAGGGACAGGACCCAAGAGACCCAGTACTTC. The full variable domain, rest sourced from reference TRBV28 and TRBJ2-5, is DVKVTQSSRYLVKRTGEKVFLECVQDMDHENMFWYRQDPGLGLRLIYFSYDVKMKEKGDIPEGYSVSREKKERFSLILESASTNQTSMYLCASRDRTQETQYFGPGTRLLVL.